This entry concerns a single T cell receptor beta chain. The antigen remains undetermined. This sample is part of a study of cytotoxic CD8 clonotypes in ibrutinib-treated CLL. Study conclusions and caveats: At ibrutinib response, clonality increased, and at progression it declined back toward baseline.

CDR1 and CDR2 (germline): SGDLS, YYNGEE. V was shortened by 1 base and J by 4 bases, with 15 bases between the two germline ends. The CDR3 runs to 16 residues. Using immunoSEQ multiplex PCR, the repertoire was profiled, and TCRdb retains in-frame clones only, with some absent. Among 250,000 to 350,000 clones listed, approximately 76% were seen once. The V gene is TRBV9, the J gene TRBJ2-1, with D possibly matching TRBD2 (5 bases). This sequence originates from a human donor with chronic lymphocytic leukemia. The material sequenced was PBMCs, taken at disease progression, from a patient treated with ibrutinib. CDR3 sequence (DNA): TGTGCCAGCAGCGTATCGCCGGGATCGTTTTACAATGAGCAGTTCTTC. Translating it yields CASSVSPGSFYNEQFF.